This is a list of T cell receptor beta chains from one sample in a study of beta chain features in type 1 diabetes. The data were produced by immunoSEQ multiplex PCR, yet TCRdb's version contains in-frame clones alone and is incomplete. The table has hundreds of thousands of clones, around an eighth seen once. The sequencing input was naive CD4+ T cells from blood. These receptors all stem from a man aged 18 to 29 with type 1 diabetes. Both conserved end residues are part of each CDR3. Each record gives: V gene, J gene, D gene, clone size, CDR3 protein. D genes are given only for firm matches. Size is stated for part of the rows, as once, few or many counts, or as a class when the clone is expanded.

TRBV29-1	TRBJ2-5	TRBD1	few	CSALTGGGETQYF
TRBV29-1	TRBJ2-5	.	.	CSAGPLKSSQRETQYF
TRBV6-6	TRBJ2-7	.	few	CASGAVAYEQYF
TRBV7-9	TRBJ2-7	.	few	CASSYFGSLYEQYF
TRBV5-1	TRBJ1-5	.	.	CASSLDVNQPQHF
TRBV28	TRBJ2-7	.	.	CASSFTYEQYF
TRBV13	TRBJ2-7	.	few	CASSIQGSSNEQYF
TRBV2	TRBJ1-1	.	few	CASSERQAMNTEAFF
TRBV7-2	TRBJ2-7	.	few	CASSLVPRRADSYEQYF
TRBV25-1	TRBJ2-2	TRBD1	few	CASSRQGLNTGELFF
TRBV29-1	TRBJ2-5	.	.	CSVEFWGANQETQYF
TRBV27	TRBJ1-2	.	.	CASSSQGNYGYTF
TRBV15	TRBJ2-7	TRBD1	few	CATRTGYSYEQYF
TRBV25-1	TRBJ2-1	TRBD2	few	CASSPGTIYNEQFF
TRBV5-1	TRBJ2-6	.	.	CASSLSRAGANVLTF
TRBV30	TRBJ2-3	.	.	CAWSSRLTDTQYF
TRBV10-3	TRBJ2-3	TRBD2	few	CAIRSLAGGPTDTQYF
TRBV14	TRBJ1-1	TRBD1	few	CASSQQGAYTEAFF
TRBV4-2	TRBJ2-2	TRBD2	few	CASSPGLAGVTGELFF
TRBV6-5	TRBJ2-1	TRBD2	.	CASSFPRSGRVYEQFF
TRBV9	TRBJ2-2	.	few	CASSVVTAPGTGELFF
TRBV11-3	TRBJ2-7	.	.	CASSLSARGEQYF
TRBV7-2	TRBJ2-3	TRBD1	.	CASSLGGTGNGHF
TRBV30	TRBJ2-5	.	few	CAWSYPNTGAGETQYF
TRBV7-2	TRBJ1-5	.	.	CASSLGSVDQPQHF
TRBV1	TRBJ2-5	.	.	CTSSLGLAGVEETQYF
TRBV4-1	TRBJ2-1	.	.	CASSLAGSDEQFF
TRBV7-2	TRBJ2-4	.	.	CASRSDIHIQYF
TRBV7-3	TRBJ1-1	.	few	CASSSAGTTEAFF
TRBV6-4	TRBJ1-5	.	few	CASSDGGPQHF
TRBV7-2	TRBJ2-7	.	.	CASSLTGAYEQYF
TRBV9	TRBJ1-6	.	few	CASSVGGTTDSPLHF
TRBV30	TRBJ1-5	TRBD1	.	CAWSFSGTGGSQPQHF
TRBV27	TRBJ2-7	.	few	CASSSEGMISYEQYF